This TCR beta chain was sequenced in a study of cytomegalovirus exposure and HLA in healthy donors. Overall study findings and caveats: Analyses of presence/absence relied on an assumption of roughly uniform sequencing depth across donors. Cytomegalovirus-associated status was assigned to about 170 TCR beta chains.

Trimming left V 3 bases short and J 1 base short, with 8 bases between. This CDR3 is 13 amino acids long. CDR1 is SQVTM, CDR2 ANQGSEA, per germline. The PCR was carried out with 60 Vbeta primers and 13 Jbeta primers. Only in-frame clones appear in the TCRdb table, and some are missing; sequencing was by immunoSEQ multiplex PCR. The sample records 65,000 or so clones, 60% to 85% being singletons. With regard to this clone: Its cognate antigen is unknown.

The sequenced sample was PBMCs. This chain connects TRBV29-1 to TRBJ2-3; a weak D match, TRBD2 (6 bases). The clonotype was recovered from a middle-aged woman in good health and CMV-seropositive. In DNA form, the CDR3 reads TGCAGCGTTGAGTCGGGGGGCACAGATACGCAGTATTTT. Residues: CSVESGGTDTQYF.